One and the same sample provided the 12 T cell receptor beta chains below, sequenced in a study of cytomegalovirus exposure and HLA in healthy donors. Data came from immunoSEQ multiplex PCR; TCRdb stores just in-frame clones and leaves some out. The sample consists of 200,000 or so clones, 85% to 90% of them appearing once. Specimen: PBMCs. The origin of the receptors is a young woman in good health and CMV-seronegative.

V is TRBV4-1 and J is TRBJ1-2; maybe TRBD1 (5 bases). This CDR3 region has 14 residues. Per germline, CDR1 MGHRA and CDR2 YSYEKL. Trimming took off 2 bases at V and 4 bases at J, with 11 bases between the two ends. CDR3 sequence (DNA): TGCGCCAGCAGCCAACCCGGGACTCCCTATGGCTACACCTTC. Translating it yields CASSQPGTPYGYTF.

The rearrangement uses TRBV9 and TRBJ1-3, with 10 bases fitting TRBD1. Germline V gene sequence: CDR1 SGDLS, CDR2 YYNGEE. The CDR3 loop spans 15 amino acids. V was pared by 3 bases and J by 7 bases, with 7 bases of the junction left unmatched. The CDR3 DNA sequence: TGTGCCAGCAGCGCGAAGACAGGGGGCCGCAACACCATATATTTT. Translation: CASSAKTGGRNTIYF.

The chain couples TRBV2 to TRBJ2-1; 8 bases align to TRBD1. The CDR3 has 15 amino acids. Losses at the gene ends were 6 bases for V and 4 bases for J; bases not matched to a gene: 8. The germline gives CDR1 SNHLY, CDR2 FYNNEI. CDR3 sequence (DNA): TGTGCCAGCAGCGACAGGGGACAAATTTACAATGAGCAGTTCTTC. It encodes CASSDRGQIYNEQFF.

The gene calls are TRBV11-2 and TRBJ2-1, with D possibly being TRBD1 (5 bases). Germline V lookup: CDR1 SGHAT, CDR2 FQNNGV. V was shortened by 0 bases and J by 7 bases, with 19 bases between the two germline ends. CDR3 length: 17 residues. The DNA for the CDR3 is TGTGCCAGCAGCTTAGATCCTCCAGGGTTGGGATCAAATGAGCAGTTCTTC. Protein: CASSLDPPGLGSNEQFF.

This chain connects TRBV7-9 to TRBJ2-7; D possibly corresponds to TRBD1 (6 bases). The CDR3 contains 13 residues. Germline CDR1 reads SEHNR; CDR2 reads FQNEAQ (reference sequence). The germline V and J ends were trimmed by 5 bases and 9 bases, with 17 bases remaining between them. The CDR3 DNA is TGTGCCAGCAGCCCCCAGGGGAGAAGGGGGCAGTACTTC. It yields the protein CASSPQGRRGQYF.

This clone was seen a single time. This rearrangement joins TRBV6-1 to TRBJ1-2; perhaps TRBD1 as D (6 bases). Germline lookup yields CDR1 MNHNS and CDR2 SASEGT. The CDR3 sequence is 15 residues long. Trimming cost V 2 bases and J 4 bases, with 14 bases left between them. The CDR3 here is CASSELAGAAYGYTF. The CDR3, as DNA: TGTGCCAGCAGTGAACTCGCAGGGGCCGCCTATGGCTACACCTTC.

This chain connects TRBV27 to TRBJ1-2, with D unclear. With 5 bases removed from V and 2 bases from J, the gap between germline ends came to 27 bases. CDR3 length: 19 residues. Germline loops: CDR1 MNHEY, CDR2 SMNVEV (reference sequence). CDR3 nucleotides: TGTGCCAGCAGTCCCTTAATTCCGGGAACGGCTTGGGCAAACTATGGCTACACCTTC. Its translation is CASSPLIPGTAWANYGYTF.

The chain links TRBV11-2 to TRBJ2-2, with D unresolved. CDR1 SGHAT and CDR2 FQNNGV come from the germline V gene. The CDR3 contains 16 residues. V dropped 5 bases and J dropped 6 bases, with 19 bases sitting between them. The CDR3 coding sequence is TGTGCCAGCAGCCCGTCTCACACCGGGTCCTCCGGGGAGCTGTTTTTT. Translated, it gives CASSPSHTGSSGELFF.

This chain joins TRBV4-3 and TRBJ2-2, with 7 bases lining up with TRBD1. This CDR3 is 15 amino acids long. With V trimmed by 0 bases and J by 6 bases, 4 bases remained unmatched. CDR1 and CDR2 (germline): LGHNA, YSLEER. CDR3 DNA sequence: TGCGCCAGCAGCCAAGATGAGGGGGCGCCCGGGGAGCTGTTTTTT. It is translated as CASSQDEGAPGELFF.

This sequence joins TRBV10-2 and TRBJ1-2, with TRBD1 matching 8 bases. The CDR3 is 13 amino acids. V gave up 6 bases and J gave up 4 bases; unmatched junction bases: 4. The V gene's germline CDR1 is WSHSY and CDR2 SAAADI. CDR3 in DNA: TGCGCCAGCAGGACAGGGGTGCGCTATGGCTACACCTTC. Amino acids: CASRTGVRYGYTF.

This sequence joins TRBV15 and TRBJ2-1; 7 bases match TRBD2. The CDR3 is made up of 17 amino acids. Germline V gives CDR1 LNHNV, CDR2 YYDKDF (reference sequence). Trimming took 1 base from V and 9 from J; bases not matched to a gene: 15. The CDR3 nucleotides read TGTGCCACCAGCAGAGGTGACCTAGACGGGAGGTTGGTTGAGCAGTTCTTC. Its translation: CATSRGDLDGRLVEQFF.

This clone was detected only once. The chain combines TRBV6-6 with TRBJ2-6, with 7 bases matching TRBD1. V was pared by 10 bases and J by 4 bases, with 4 bases of the junction left unmatched. Germline-derived CDR1 and CDR2 are MNHNY and SVGAGI (reference sequence). The CDR3 sequence is 13 residues long. CDR3: CATSGGGANVLTF. DNA for the CDR3: TGTGCCACCTCAGGGGGAGGGGCCAACGTCCTGACTTTC.